These 6 T cell receptor beta chains came from one sample sequenced in a study of metastatic and nonmetastatic thyroid tumors. No patient had received any treatment before thyroid surgery. TCRdb re-clonotyped the PCR reads via MiXCR. The table shows more than 15,000 clones, with over 25% occurring only once. The sequencing input was blood. The source is a female donor with papillary thyroid cancer or a benign thyroid nodule (not recorded which). Some clones in this sample may be carry-over from other donors' samples.

The chain is built from TRBV20-1 and TRBJ1-1; 9 bases are shared with TRBD1. The CDR3 runs to 13 residues. CDR1 DFQATT and CDR2 SNEGSKA come from the germline V gene (reference sequence). With 3 bases clipped from V and 8 bases from J, the junction kept 7 bases outside the gene matches. In DNA, the CDR3 is TGCAGTGCTAGCATAGGGACAGGGCGCGAAGCTTTCTTT. Protein: CSASIGTGREAFF.

The CDR3 here is CASSPTGVRYEQYF. The CDR3 nucleotides read TGTGCCAGCTCACCGACAGGGGTTCGCTACGAGCAGTACTTC. The chain carries TRBV18 and TRBJ2-7; 8 nucleotides align to TRBD1. The CDR3 sequence is 14 residues long. V shed 3 bases and J 3 bases; nucleotides not matched to a gene: 4. Germline V gives CDR1 KGHSH, CDR2 LQKENI.

The rearrangement links TRBV5-8 to TRBJ2-7; TRBD1 aligns across 7 bases. Germline V lookup: CDR1 SGHTS, CDR2 YDEGEE. V was clipped by 3 bases and J by 1 base; unmatched bases: 7. There are 15 residues in the CDR3. The CDR3 loop is CASSSWTGASYEQYF. The CDR3 DNA reads TGTGCCAGCAGCTCCTGGACAGGTGCTTCCTACGAGCAGTACTTC. Using reference TRBV5-8 and TRBJ2-7 for the parts outside the CDR3, the full variable domain is EAGVTQSPTHLIKTRGQQATLRCSPISGHTSVYWYQQALGLGLQFLLWYDEGEERNRGNFPPRFSGRQFPNYSSELNVNALELEDSALYLCASSSWTGASYEQYFGPGTRLTVT.

The chain has TRBV30 and TRBJ2-7; D remains unclear. There are 13 residues in the CDR3. Looked up from germline, CDR1 is GTSNPN and CDR2 is SVGIG (reference sequence). V lost 1 base and J 3 bases, leaving 10 bases between the germline ends. CDR3 nucleotides: TGTGCCTGGAGTGGTGGCAAAATCTACGAGCAGTACTTC. Translating it yields CAWSGGKIYEQYF. Full variable domain (outside the CDR3, taken from reference TRBV30 and TRBJ2-7): SQTIHQWPATLVQPVGSPLSLECTVEGTSNPNLYWYRQAAGRGLQLLFYSVGIGQISSEVPQNLSASRPQDRQFILSSKKLLLSDSGFYLCAWSGGKIYEQYFGPGTRLTVT.

Many counts were recorded for this clone. The chain couples TRBV10-1 to TRBJ2-1; possibly TRBD1 for D (6 bases). The CDR3 runs to 19 residues. The V end was cut by 3 bases, the J end by 2 bases, with 23 bases between. Germline V gene lookup returns CDR1 WNHNN and CDR2 SYGVQD (reference sequence). The CDR3 DNA sequence: TGCGCCAGCAGTGACCCCGAACCCCTCTTGGACAGACCCTACAATGAGCAGTTCTTC. Translating it yields CASSDPEPLLDRPYNEQFF.

The chain has TRBV7-9 and TRBJ2-7, with D maybe TRBD2 (5 bases). CDR3 length equals 13 residues. Germline CDR1 and CDR2: SEHNR and FQNEAQ (reference sequence). Trimming removed 5 bases at V and 2 bases at J, with 10 bases between. Here the CDR3 reads CASSAILAYEQYF. The CDR3 bases are TGTGCCAGCAGCGCAATACTAGCCTACGAGCAGTACTTC.